This T cell receptor beta chain was sequenced for a study of identical twins. Study-wide points: Insertions ran lower in abundant cord blood beta clonotypes, though not in memory repertoires.

MiXCR was run by TCRdb on the 5' RACE reads, yielding one entry per CDR3 protein. Of 450,000 or so distinct CDR3 sequences in the sample, approximately 15% were seen once. Concerning this clonotype: Its antigen remains unidentified.

This sample also belongs to another study, concerning yellow fever vaccine responses in identical twins.

Sequenced material: CD4+ T cells sorted from blood. The sequence was obtained from a woman under 30 in good health.

Here the CDR3 reads CASNRDRGLSGANVLTF. In DNA form, the CDR3 reads TGTGCCAGCAACCGGGACAGGGGGCTGTCTGGGGCCAACGTCCTGACTTTC. The chain recombines TRBV2 with TRBJ2-6, with 12 positions matching TRBD1. The germline V gene has CDR1 SNHLY and CDR2 FYNNEI. This CDR3 is built from 17 residues. Unmatched junction bases numbered 5, after V lost 7 bases and J lost 1 base.